This record looks at one T cell receptor beta chain sequence and its context. Its specificity is unknown. The entry originates in a study of T-cell reconstitution after alpha-beta-depleted transplantation in children. Study outcomes and limitations: Several hundred expanded graft clones reportedly supplied alpha-beta T cells about two months after transplant.

Trimming cost V 6 bases and J 7 bases; bases outside gene matches: 8. Germline V gene data show CDR1 as DFQATT and CDR2 as SNEGSKA (reference sequence). The CDR3 has 14 amino acids. Unique molecular identifiers were incorporated during preparation of the TCRbeta library. A single record per CDR3 protein comes from TCRdb applying MiXCR to the PCR reads. Among hundreds of thousands of distinct CDR3 sequences listed, around 15% were seen once. Source: PBMCs, mostly from graft donor cells, taken 360 days after TCRalphabeta/CD19-depleted stem cell transplant. The chain employs TRBV20-1 and TRBJ1-6; 8 bases line up with TRBD1. This clonotype was obtained from a boy in the first two years of life who had a stem cell transplant for Wiskott-Aldrich syndrome, so the T cells may come from the graft donor. The CDR3 region has the DNA TGCAGTGCCATGAACAGGGGGATGAATTCACCCCTCCACTTT. Its protein is CSAMNRGMNSPLHF.